One TCR beta chain is described in this entry. The antigen it recognizes is unknown. Qualities for individual bases were not recorded, and no much larger clone is one base off. The sample comes from a study of cytomegalovirus exposure and HLA in healthy donors (TCRdb year 2017). Turning to the overall study: In an earlier analysis of some 550 of the donors, 250 to 350 Gb of sequence data and 117 million unique TCR beta sequences from 180 million or so T cells were reported. The T cell repertoires of 670 or so subjects were profiled by immunosequencing and related to cytomegalovirus serostatus. To decide whether each TCR beta V gene segment behaved as functional or pseudogenic, an earlier analysis of fewer than 750 of the donors relied on high-throughput TCR beta sequencing. Among 300 to 500 genotyped donors of the cohort, an average of about 240,000 unique TCR beta nucleotide sequences was sequenced per donor, of which approximately 19% were non-productive. A later analysis re-analyzed previously published TCR beta repertoires from roughly 600 donors and added high-resolution HLA genotyping to study TCR occurrence patterns. The number of donors typed differed by locus, with about 629-640 for A, B, C, DRB1 and DQB1, around 520 for DQA1, nearly 610 for DPA1, and some 470 for DPB1. All discovery cohort repertoires had been generated on a single sequencing platform. Along with the roughly 670-subject first cohort, a separate validation cohort of about 110 different subjects was used. Roughly 5 DR-DQ haplotypes were handled as single units for association and clustering, since linkage in the cohort was strong. The study aimed to test whether cataloging public T cell receptors could reveal signatures of past pathogen exposure. Of the approximately 370 genotyped donors, 80% to 90% were placed in the genetic ancestry cluster associated with self-reported Caucasian donors. The study combined high-throughput TCR immunosequencing, statistical association of individual TCRs with disease status, and machine learning to predict cytomegalovirus infection status. In the later analysis, no new phenotypic data were used to find candidate immune exposures; instead, reliance was placed on TCR beta sequences and their occurrence across donors. Approximately 310 gigabases of sequencing data and tens of millions of unique TCR sequences made up an early release that covered several hundred HLA-typed donors. HLA typing included class I and class II loci at four-digit resolution. Genome-wide SNP genotypes for about 55% of the 666 donors were used in a later genetic analysis, which treated that subset as a discovery cohort. Alongside the repertoire data, information on donor age, sex, ethnicity and CMV serostatus was compiled. Study-wide conclusions, independent of this receptor: A total of fewer than 200 TCR beta chains were listed by the study as associated with cytomegalovirus. A cluster of highly shared sequence variants was judged likely to be a technical artifact of the sequencing pipeline. CMV serostatus was the only immune exposure information available for the cohort. Assigning TCR associations to individual alleles was difficult when HLA alleles, especially DR and DQ, strongly co-occurred. While some public TCRs were present in many individuals, most TCR sequences turned up only very rarely across donors. Because counts were too low, about 17 rarely observed V segments, including chromosome 9 orphons, were excluded from the earlier analysis of some 590 of the donors. In a later analysis, HLA-associated TCR beta chains were found to be more clonally expanded and to have lower generation probabilities than equally common non-associated chains. A further reported finding was that TCR beta sequences accurately predicted the HLA-A and HLA-B alleles for most subjects in the first cohort. According to a later analysis, most CMV-associated TCR beta chains appeared to be HLA-restricted, and the HLA associations seemed to be driven largely by CMV exposure. Correlated functional status among segregating V segments might reflect linkage disequilibrium, but an unknown experimental factor could not be ruled out. Because HLA typing was unavailable for some donors at each locus, only the typed subset was used in association tests. A later genetic analysis associated a missense DCLRE1C variant with V-gene and J-gene trimming of TCR beta chains, and an independent cohort replicated the association. The classifier was reported to diagnose cytomegalovirus status with high specificity and sensitivity in both the original and validation cohorts. In vitro tests confirmed that a few of the cytomegalovirus-associated TCR beta chains recognize cytomegalovirus antigens. Some IMGT-functional V segments, including TRBV6-2 and TRBV6-3, could not be distinguished by the 87-base-pair reads and were therefore excluded. Compared with the roughly 700-donor mean, donors in an Asian-associated ancestry cluster had fewer N-insertions in productive TCRs, according to a later genetic analysis. Roughly uniform sequencing depth across donors was assumed in presence/absence analyses, although this assumption may not hold. According to a later analysis, TCR association rates differed among HLA loci, with DRB1 alleles showing the most associated TCRs and HLA-C alleles showing the fewest. An earlier analysis of several hundred of the donors showed that most TCR beta V segments appeared in productive rearrangements either about 87% or about 30% of the time, which broadly matched IMGT annotations. It was suggested by the authors that the approach could potentially be generalized to other disease states and immunological phenotypes. The cohort was sequenced for TCR beta chains only, and without alpha or paired-chain data the features that could be detected were limited. At a false discovery rate of 0.05, a later analysis linked about 16,000 TCR beta sequences to specific HLA alleles. In a later analysis, several top co-occurrence clusters were reported to appear linked to parvovirus B19, influenza, CMV and Epstein-Barr virus.

In total, approximately 700 healthy bone marrow donors made up the cohort. Cohort members were all nominally healthy when sampled, although unrecorded immune exposures were likely present. The donor was CMV seropositive and belonged to the group of 250 to 300 seropositive cohort members. Every donor gave a peripheral blood sample, and the peripheral blood mononuclear cells from that sample were used for TCR beta sequencing. Genomic DNA extraction from the blood cell samples was performed with the Qiagen DNeasy Blood Extraction Kit. The library was built by means of the immunoSEQ multiplex PCR assay. The multiplex PCR relied on a mix of 60 forward primers for TCR Vbeta segments and 13 reverse primers for TCR Jbeta segments. A multiplex PCR assay on genomic DNA amplified the CDR3 region of rearranged TCR beta genes. On the Illumina HiSeq System, the amplified TCR beta libraries were sequenced as 87-base-pair reads. The study's processing was this. In a later analysis, some 80 million unique TCR beta chains were counted across the roughly 670 repertoires, and roughly 9.9 million of these chains were shared by at least two donors. To remove PCR and sequencing errors, raw reads were error-corrected and collapsed into unique sequences using a nearest-neighbor algorithm that merged closely related sequences. V, D and J gene segments were assigned by aligning CDR3 sequences to IMGT reference sequences. For a sequence to be retained, a match of at least six nucleotides was required to both a V gene segment and a J gene segment. Rearrangements were called productive when the CDR3 lacked stop codons and stayed in frame with V and J; all others were non-productive. Following IMGT convention, CDR3 was defined as the stretch from the second conserved V-encoded cysteine up to the conserved J-encoded phenylalanine. The earlier analysis of 450 to 750 of the donors excluded any sequence lacking an unambiguous match to a single V gene segment. An earlier analysis of 550 to 650 of the donors classified V segments as functional when productive rearrangements were above 56.7% and as segregating when the standard deviation between donors was above 5%. A statistical classification framework was built for diagnosing cytomegalovirus status from the catalog of TCR beta chain sequences. In a later analysis, V and J genes were assigned by comparing TCR nucleotide sequences against IMGT/GENE-DB human TR gene sequences. A later analysis assigned CDR3 sequences and most-parsimonious VDJ recombination scenarios with the TCRdist pipeline. In a later analysis, each TCR beta chain was defined by its CDR3 amino acid sequence together with its V-gene family, and reads without a unique V-gene family were excluded. In a later analysis, 500 to 700 highly shared, low-generation-probability nucleotide sequences were removed to address suspected cross-contamination and a sequencing artifact. For each public chain, a later analysis derived a clonal expansion index from normalized ranks of inferred template counts within each repertoire. A later analysis computed generation probabilities with a VDJ recombination model fitted to out-of-frame rearrangements, and checked the results against IGoR. In a later analysis, hypergeometric tests were used to score TCR-TCR, TCR-HLA and TCR-CMV co-occurrence, with a repertoire-size bias correction applied to TCR pairs. False discovery rates were estimated in a later analysis by permuting HLA or CMV assignments 20 times. In a later analysis, co-occurring TCRs were grouped with DBSCAN, and TCRdist sequence similarity was added when clustering was performed within HLA-allele-positive subsets. Co-occurrence clustering excluded repertoires with fewer than 30,000 or more than 120,000 public chains, plus five with anomalous nucleotide sharing. The table was pulled from immuneACCESS by TCRdb, which kept in-frame rearrangements only. Such tables lose some clones; where checked, under half of the loss comes from unresolved V genes, and the rest has no known cause. The V and J calls and the clone size are those of that table, but D and trimming were determined from the DNA. This sample lists more than 90,000 clones; 74% were detected once. The top ten hold roughly 10% of the sample.

According to the germline V gene (reference sequence), CDR1 reads MNHEY and CDR2 reads SMNVEV. The CDR3 goes from the cysteine to the phenylalanine over 15 residues. Only CDR3 DNA is held: 45 bases, read in frame from base 1. V lost 0 bases and J lost 2 bases, and the count of bases not matched to a germline gene is 3. Sequencing input: PBMCs. The V and J genes are TRBV27 and TRBJ1-2, and 7 bases in between align with TRBD1. The receptor's source is a woman aged 45-59 years in good health and CMV-seropositive. The DNA sequence is TGTGCCAGCAGTTTATCGAGGGGGCAGAACTATGGCTACACCTTC. The resulting protein is CASSLSRGQNYGYTF.